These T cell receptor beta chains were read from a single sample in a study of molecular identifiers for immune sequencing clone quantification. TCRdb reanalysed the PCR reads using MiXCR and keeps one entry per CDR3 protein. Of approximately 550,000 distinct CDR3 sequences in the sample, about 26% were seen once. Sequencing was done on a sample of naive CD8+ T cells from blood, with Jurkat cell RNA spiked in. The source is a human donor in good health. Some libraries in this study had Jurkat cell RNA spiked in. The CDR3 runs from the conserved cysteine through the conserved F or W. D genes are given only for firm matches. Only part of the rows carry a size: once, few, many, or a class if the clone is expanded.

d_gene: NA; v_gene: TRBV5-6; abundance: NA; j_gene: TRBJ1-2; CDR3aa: CASSLLVGGGTGNGYTF; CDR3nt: TGTGCCAGCAGCCTATTGGTCGGGGGGGGGACCGGGAACGGCTACACCTTC
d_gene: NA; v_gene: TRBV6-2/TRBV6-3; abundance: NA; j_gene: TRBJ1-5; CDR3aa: CASSYTRANQPRHF; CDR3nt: TGTGCCAGCAGTTACACCAGGGCCAATCAGCCCCGGCATTTT
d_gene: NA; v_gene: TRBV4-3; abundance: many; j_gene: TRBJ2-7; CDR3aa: CASSPSGGVQYF; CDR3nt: TGCGCCAGCAGCCCCTCAGGCGGGGTGCAGTACTTC
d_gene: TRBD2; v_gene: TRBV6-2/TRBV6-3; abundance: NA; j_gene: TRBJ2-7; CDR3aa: CASSYSLSSGGYEQYF; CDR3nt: TGTGCCAGCAGTTACTCGTTGTCTTCGGGGGGGTACGAGCAGTACTTC
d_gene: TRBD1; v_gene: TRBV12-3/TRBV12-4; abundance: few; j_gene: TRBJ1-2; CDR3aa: CASTKGQLARFIYGYTF; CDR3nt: TGTGCCAGTACAAAGGGACAGCTTGCCCGCTTTATCTATGGCTACACCTTC
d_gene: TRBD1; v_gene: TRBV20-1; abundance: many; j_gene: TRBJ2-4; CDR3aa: CSARVPGQGPLAKNIQYF; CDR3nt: TGCAGTGCTAGAGTCCCGGGACAGGGCCCCCTAGCCAAAAACATTCAGTACTTC
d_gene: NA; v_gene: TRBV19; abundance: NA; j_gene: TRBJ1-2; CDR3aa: CASSIFDRAPGGYAF; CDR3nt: TGTGCCAGTAGTATCTTCGACAGAGCTCCCGGAGGCTACGCCTTC
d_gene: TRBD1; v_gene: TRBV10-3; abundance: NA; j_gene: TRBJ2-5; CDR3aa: CATADRVEIEEAQYF; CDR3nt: TGTGCCACCGCCGACAGGGTGGAGATCGAAGAGGCCCAGTACTTC
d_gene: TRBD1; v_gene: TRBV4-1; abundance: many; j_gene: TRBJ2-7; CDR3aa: CASSQNSGGVYEQYF; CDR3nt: TGCGCCAGCAGCCAGAACTCAGGGGGCGTCTACGAGCAGTACTTC
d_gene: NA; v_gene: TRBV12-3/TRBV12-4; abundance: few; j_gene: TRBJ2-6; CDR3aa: CASTSIISPTGANVLTF; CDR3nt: TGTGCCAGCACAAGTATCATTTCTCCCACTGGGGCCAACGTCCTGACTTTC
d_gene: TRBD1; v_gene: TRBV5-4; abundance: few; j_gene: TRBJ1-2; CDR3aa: CASSIGTGGDYGYTF; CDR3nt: TGTGCCAGCAGCATAGGGACAGGAGGCGACTATGGCTACACCTTC
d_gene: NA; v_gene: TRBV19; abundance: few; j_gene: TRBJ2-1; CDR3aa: CASSSLGGRGTNEQFF; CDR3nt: TGTGCCAGTAGTTCTCTGGGAGGCAGGGGAACAAATGAGCAGTTCTTC
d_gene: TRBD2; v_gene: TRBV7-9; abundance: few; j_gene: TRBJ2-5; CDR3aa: CASSLAERERNYQETQYF; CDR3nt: TGTGCCAGCAGCTTAGCGGAGCGGGAAAGAAATTACCAAGAGACCCAGTACTTC
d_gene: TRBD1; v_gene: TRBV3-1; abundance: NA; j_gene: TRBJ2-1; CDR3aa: CASSQQGAHYNEQFF; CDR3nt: TGTGCCAGCAGCCAACAGGGGGCACACTACAATGAGCAGTTCTTC
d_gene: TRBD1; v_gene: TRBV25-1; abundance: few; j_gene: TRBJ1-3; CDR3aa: CASSERDRVFGNTIYF; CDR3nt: TGTGCCAGCAGTGAGAGGGACAGGGTTTTTGGAAACACCATATATTTT
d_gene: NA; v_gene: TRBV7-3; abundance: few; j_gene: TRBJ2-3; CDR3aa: CASSLAGPGGTDTQYF; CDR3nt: TGTGCCAGCAGCTTAGCAGGCCCTGGTGGCACAGATACGCAGTATTTT
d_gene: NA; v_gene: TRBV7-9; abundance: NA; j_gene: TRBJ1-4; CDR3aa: CASSPLGATNEKLFF; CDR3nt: TGTGCCAGCAGCCCCCTTGGGGCAACTAATGAAAAACTGTTTTTT
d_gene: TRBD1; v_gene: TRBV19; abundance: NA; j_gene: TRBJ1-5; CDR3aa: CASSIVGTGGQPQHF; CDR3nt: TGTGCCAGTAGTATAGTTGGGACAGGGGGCCAGCCCCAGCATTTT
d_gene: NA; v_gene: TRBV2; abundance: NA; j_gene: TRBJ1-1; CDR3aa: CASIRTEYMNTEAFF; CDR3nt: TGTGCCAGCATTAGGACAGAATACATGAACACTGAAGCTTTCTTT
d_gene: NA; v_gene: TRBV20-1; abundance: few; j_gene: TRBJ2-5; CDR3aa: CSARRPSETQYF; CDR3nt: TGCAGTGCTAGACGGCCCTCAGAGACCCAGTACTTC
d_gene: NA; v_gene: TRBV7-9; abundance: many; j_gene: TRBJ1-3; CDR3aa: CASSSSPSGAGNTIYF; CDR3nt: TGTGCCAGCAGCTCCAGCCCCTCCGGGGCTGGAAACACCATATATTTT
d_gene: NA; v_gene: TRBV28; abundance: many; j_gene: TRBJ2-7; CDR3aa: CASRMGVGQGEYEQYF; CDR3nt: TGTGCCAGCAGAATGGGAGTGGGCCAAGGGGAGTACGAGCAGTACTTC
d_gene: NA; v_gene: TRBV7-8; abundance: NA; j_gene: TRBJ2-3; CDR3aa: CASSFGNPTDTQYF; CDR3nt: TGTGCCAGCAGCTTCGGGAATCCCACAGATACGCAGTATTTT
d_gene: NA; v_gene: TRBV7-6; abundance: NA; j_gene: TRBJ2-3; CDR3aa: CASSLAGGANTQYF; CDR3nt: TGTGCCAGCAGCTTAGCAGGCGGGGCGAATACGCAGTATTTT
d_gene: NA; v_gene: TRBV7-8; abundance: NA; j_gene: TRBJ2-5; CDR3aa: CASRPPDSQEAQYF; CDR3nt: TGTGCCAGCCGTCCCCCCGACAGTCAAGAGGCCCAGTACTTC
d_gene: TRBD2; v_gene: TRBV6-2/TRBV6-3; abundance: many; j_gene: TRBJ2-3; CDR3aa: CASSYRLAGSQLSTDTQYF; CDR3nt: TGTGCCAGCAGTTACCGACTAGCGGGGTCACAACTCAGCACAGATACGCAGTATTTT
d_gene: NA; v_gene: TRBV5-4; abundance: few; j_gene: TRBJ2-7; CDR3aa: CASSSVDSTYEQYF; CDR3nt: TGTGCCAGCAGCTCGGTAGACAGCACCTACGAGCAGTACTTC